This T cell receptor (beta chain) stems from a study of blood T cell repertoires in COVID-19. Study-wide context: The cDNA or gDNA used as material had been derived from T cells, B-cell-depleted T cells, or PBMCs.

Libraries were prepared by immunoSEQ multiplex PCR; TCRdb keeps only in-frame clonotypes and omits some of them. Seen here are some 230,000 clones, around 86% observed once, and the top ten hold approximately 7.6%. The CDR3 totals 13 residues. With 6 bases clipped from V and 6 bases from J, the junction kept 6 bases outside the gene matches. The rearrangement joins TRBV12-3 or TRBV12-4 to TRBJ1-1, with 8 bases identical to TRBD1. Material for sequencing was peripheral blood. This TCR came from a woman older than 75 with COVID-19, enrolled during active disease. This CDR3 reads CASSQTGAAEAFF. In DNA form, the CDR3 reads TGTGCCAGCAGCCAGACAGGGGCCGCTGAAGCTTTCTTT.